The 21 T cell receptor beta chains in this list originate from one sample, sequenced in a study of blood T cells in healthy people across ages. A second about 7 to 12 cycle PCR used barcoded and J-beta primers. TCRdb used MiXCR to reprocess the 5' RACE reads, holding one entry per CDR3 protein. The sample includes 1.6 million or so distinct CDR3 sequences, about 35% of them seen just once. The specimen sequenced was blood. All receptors derive from a young woman in good health.

This chain connects TRBV12-3 or TRBV12-4 to TRBJ2-3, with D tentatively TRBD1 (6 bases). The CDR3 has 15 amino acids. The germline V and J ends were trimmed by 2 bases and 2 bases, with 11 bases remaining between them. CDR3 DNA sequence: TGTGCCAGCAGTTTAAGGGGGACCCTCACAGATACGCAGTATTTT. Amino acids: CASSLRGTLTDTQYF.

This clonotype was counted a few times. The chain has TRBV27 and TRBJ2-3; TRBD2 matches 7 bases. Germline V gives CDR1 MNHEY, CDR2 SMNVEV (reference sequence). With 11 bases clipped from V and 2 bases from J, the junction kept 22 bases outside the gene matches. CDR3 length equals 18 residues. The CDR3 sequence: CASSRGEPGGKYTDTQYF. The CDR3 DNA reads TGTGCCTCCTCCCGGGGGGAACCCGGCGGGAAGTACACAGATACGCAGTATTTT.

This chain joins TRBV29-1 and TRBJ2-2; D is perhaps TRBD2 (5 bases). There are 15 residues in the CDR3. From germline, CDR1 is SQVTM and CDR2 ANQGSEA. The V end lost 5 bases, the J end lost 2 bases, and 15 bases lay between the germline ends. As DNA, the CDR3 is TGCAGCGTTAGAGAGGGAGCGGCCAACACCGGGGAGCTGTTTTTT. It codes for CSVREGAANTGELFF.

The chain has TRBV27 and TRBJ1-2; 9 bases line up with TRBD1. There are 16 residues in the CDR3. Unmatched junction bases numbered 18, after V lost 6 bases and J lost 10 bases. Germline-derived CDR1 and CDR2 are MNHEY and SMNVEV (reference sequence). The DNA for the CDR3 is TGTGCCAGCAGACACACCATTGGGACAGGGAGTATTGACTACACCTTC. Translation gives CASRHTIGTGSIDYTF.

The chain combines TRBV5-1 with TRBJ1-1; 7 nucleotides agree with TRBD1. V was pared by 4 bases and J by 6 bases, with 9 bases of the junction left unmatched. Germline CDR1 SGHRS, CDR2 YFSETQ. This CDR3 spans 14 amino acids. The CDR3 sequence: CASSPRPGGAEAFF. The CDR3 coding sequence is TGCGCCAGCAGCCCCCGTCCAGGGGGAGCTGAAGCTTTCTTT.

The chain has TRBV28 and TRBJ1-3; D is unclear. Germline CDR1 reads MDHEN; CDR2 reads SYDVKM. V gave up 3 bases and J gave up 4 bases, with 13 bases separating them. This CDR3 region has 15 residues. DNA of the CDR3: TGTGCCAGCAGTTTCCTGTCTGGGTCCGGAAACACCATATATTTT. Residues: CASSFLSGSGNTIYF.

The chain combines TRBV29-1 with TRBJ2-7, with 12 bases fitting TRBD2. The CDR3 loop spans 17 amino acids. The V gene end was trimmed by 4 bases and the J gene end by 4 bases; junction bases not matched to a gene: 14. Germline CDR1 and CDR2: SQVTM and ANQGSEA. The CDR3 here is CSVVGTGWTSGNYEQYF. The CDR3 nucleotides are TGCAGCGTTGTAGGGACAGGGTGGACTAGCGGGAATTACGAGCAGTACTTC.

This chain links TRBV10-2 with TRBJ2-1; TRBD2 matches at 14 bases. After removal of 8 bases from V and 9 bases from J, the junction contained 9 bases not matched to a gene. Looked up from germline, CDR1 is WSHSY and CDR2 is SAAADI. This CDR3 is built from 15 residues. CDR3 nucleotide sequence: TGCGCCAGCCGTGGGGGACTAGCGGGGGTAATTGAGCAGTTCTTC. It translates to CASRGGLAGVIEQFF.

This clonotype showed up just a few times. The chain is built from TRBV2 and TRBJ2-3; D uncertain. V lost 4 bases to trimming and J lost 6 bases, with 5 bases between them. CDR3 length equals 11 residues. CDR1 and CDR2 from the germline V gene are SNHLY and FYNNEI. The CDR3 reads CASSGLDTQYF. In nucleotides, the CDR3 is TGTGCCAGCAGTGGACTTGATACGCAGTATTTT.

CDR3 DNA sequence: TGTGCCAGCAGCTTCCTCCAGGCGGGGACCTACAATGAGCAGTTCTTC. Translating gives CASSFLQAGTYNEQFF. This chain uses TRBV6-6 with TRBJ2-1; D perhaps matches TRBD2 (6 bases). CDR1 and CDR2 from the germline V gene are MNHNY and SVGAGI (reference sequence). The CDR3 loop spans 16 amino acids. With 6 bases removed from V and 2 bases from J, the gap between germline ends came to 17 bases.

The V call is TRBV6-6, the J call TRBJ1-3; D is undetermined. Germline loops: CDR1 MNHNY, CDR2 SVGAGI (reference sequence). V dropped 4 bases and J dropped 0 bases, with 10 bases sitting between them. CDR3 size: 15 residues. CDR3 bases: TGTGCCAGCAGTTTCGGTCCCAGCTCTGGAAACACCATATATTTT. This sequence encodes CASSFGPSSGNTIYF.

With regard to this clonotype: Given a much more abundant clone one base away, this may be a read error. The missing conserved phenylalanine or tryptophan at the end of this CDR3 makes a read error likely. This chain connects TRBV4-1 to TRBJ1-2; D is uncertain. Trimming stripped 1 base from V and 0 bases from J, with 9 bases between. This CDR3 is built from 15 residues. The germline CDR1 and CDR2 sequences are MGHRA and YSYEKL. CDR3 region: CASSQVAEANYGYTC. CDR3 coding DNA: TGCGCCAGCAGCCAAGTAGCAGAAGCTAACTATGGCTACACCTGC.

The rearrangement joins TRBV20-1 to TRBJ2-3; D gene unclear. Germline CDR1 is DFQATT and CDR2 is SNEGSKA (reference sequence). The CDR3 spans 13 residues. Trimming took 1 base from V and 0 from J, leaving 5 bases between them. The CDR3 DNA follows: TGCAGTGCTAGAGTTTTTAGCACAGATACGCAGTATTTT. The encoded protein is CSARVFSTDTQYF.

The rearrangement links TRBV20-1 to TRBJ2-1, with 10 bases fitting TRBD2. This CDR3 is 17 amino acids long. From germline, CDR1 is DFQATT and CDR2 SNEGSKA (reference sequence). With V trimmed by 2 bases and J by 8 bases, 15 bases remained unmatched. The CDR3 loop is CSARKYSLAGRGDEQFF. The CDR3 bases are TGCAGTGCTAGAAAATACTCACTAGCGGGACGGGGTGATGAGCAGTTCTTC.

V usage is TRBV6-1 and J usage is TRBJ1-1; 8 bases agree with TRBD1. This CDR3 contains 15 residues. CDR1 is MNHNS and CDR2 is SASEGT in the germline V gene. Trimming removed 10 bases from V and 3 bases from J; junction bases left unmatched: 13. The CDR3 region is CATDKEDRAHTEAFF. CDR3 nucleotides: TGTGCCACCGACAAAGAGGACAGGGCCCACACTGAAGCTTTCTTT.

V is TRBV5-1 and J is TRBJ2-1, with a weak D call TRBD1 (6 bases). CDR1 and CDR2 (germline): SGHRS, YFSETQ. V was clipped by 2 bases and J by 8 bases, with 11 bases between them. CDR3 length equals 13 residues. DNA for the CDR3: TGCGCCAGCAGCTTCTGGGGGCCCCATGAGCAGTTCTTC. This translates into CASSFWGPHEQFF.

This clonotype has only a few counts. The chain employs TRBV28 and TRBJ2-3; D is uncertain. The germline V gene has CDR1 MDHEN and CDR2 SYDVKM. CDR3 length: 15 residues. Trimming shortened V by 3 bases and J by 2 bases, and 12 bases separated the two germline ends. The chain's CDR3 is CASSFRQKATDTQYF. The CDR3 nucleotides are TGTGCCAGCAGTTTTAGGCAGAAAGCCACAGATACGCAGTATTTT.

The V call is TRBV2, the J call TRBJ2-1, with D possibly matching TRBD2 (5 bases). V lost 4 bases, J lost 8 bases, and 18 bases lay in between. Germline V gene data show CDR1 as SNHLY and CDR2 as FYNNEI. The CDR3 totals 15 residues. DNA of the CDR3: TGTGCCAGCAGTGTAAGACCCACCGGAGGAGATGAGCAGTTCTTC. It encodes CASSVRPTGGDEQFF.

The V and J genes are TRBV5-1 and TRBJ2-1; no reliable D call. Germline CDR1 SGHRS, CDR2 YFSETQ. This CDR3 has 14 amino acids. Deletions cut 0 bases from V and 5 bases from J, with 9 bases between. The CDR3 loop reads CASSLGDSNNEQFF. The CDR3, as DNA: TGCGCCAGCAGCTTGGGAGACTCGAACAATGAGCAGTTCTTC.

This rearrangement joins TRBV7-8 to TRBJ1-1, with 11 bases lining up with TRBD1. The CDR3 length is 16 residues. CDR1 and CDR2 (germline): SGHVS, FQNEAQ. After removal of 4 bases from V and 1 base from J, the junction contained 5 bases not matched to a gene. CDR3 coding DNA: TGTGCCAGCAGCTCCCGGGACAGGGGGTCGAACACTGAAGCTTTCTTT. Translation gives CASSSRDRGSNTEAFF.

The chain links TRBV5-6 to TRBJ1-2; D possibly corresponds to TRBD1 (6 bases). From germline, CDR1 is SGHDT and CDR2 YYEEEE. This CDR3 spans 15 amino acids. V shed 4 bases and J shed 4 bases, with 17 bases lying between them. In nucleotides, the CDR3 is TGTGCCAGCAGCCCCCCCCGACAGGACGCCTATGGCTACACCTTC. It yields the protein CASSPPRQDAYGYTF.